This T cell receptor beta chain was retrieved from a study of T cell responses to AZD1222 COVID-19 vaccine. Broader study findings: The repertoires were collected only after the peak T cell response. Donors were chiefly white British, with a greater number of females, and clonal diversity was perhaps underestimated.

Sequencing was performed with immunoSEQ multiplex PCR; in TCRdb, only in-frame clones are kept and a portion is missing. The data show about 180,000 clones, 80% to 95% seen once. Germline V gives CDR1 LNHNV, CDR2 YYDKDF (reference sequence). V lost 1 base and J lost 0; bases outside the gene matches: 2. CDR3 size: 17 residues. Regarding this clone: Its antigen is unknown.

The chain links TRBV15 to TRBJ2-5, with 13 bases aligning to TRBD2. The material sequenced was peripheral blood, taken 28 days after the second AZD1222 dose. The receptor comes from an adult who received the AZD1222 COVID-19 vaccine. The CDR3 DNA is TGTGCCACCAGCAGAGGGGGGACTAGCGGGAACCAAGAGACCCAGTACTTC. This gives the protein CATSRGGTSGNQETQYF.